This TCR beta chain was observed in a study of T cells expressing NK-cell markers. Turning to the study itself: With respect to HCMV, most of the eight sequenced donors were seropositive, and one was seronegative.

The CDR3 is 12 residues long. Germline CDR1 and CDR2: GTSNPN and SVGIG (reference sequence). TCRdb reprocessed the 5' RACE reads and keeps a single row for each CDR3 protein, giving no DNA. The sample table sets out 440,000 or so distinct CDR3 sequences. V and J are TRBV30 and TRBJ1-4; TCRdb reports TRBD1, a call that lacks DNA to check it against. This TCR was recovered from a woman between 18 and 75 years old in good health. The sequenced material came from blood T cells: a sorted CD56 or NKG2C T cell subset, CD4+ or CD8+ T cells, or bulk PBMC T cells (not recorded which). CDR3 amino acids: CAWSPVREKLFF.